This T cell receptor (beta chain) was identified in a study of T cells in Graves' hyperthyroidism and ophthalmopathy (dated by TCRdb to about 2019). Study-level background: Peripheral blood was collected at initial diagnosis, before any treatment. An independent validation cohort of around 20 hyperthyroidism patients and about 16 patients who later progressed to ophthalmopathy tested prospective prediction of ophthalmopathy. The paper describes TCR Vbeta CDR3 sequencing of 140 or so peripheral blood samples, made up of approximately 40 ophthalmopathy patients, 70 to 75 hyperthyroidism patients and roughly 17 progressor patients. TCR V-J signatures able to tell the groups apart were searched for in a discovery cohort of 95 or so patients, of whom more than 40 had Graves' ophthalmopathy and about 60 had stable Graves' hyperthyroidism. After sampling, hyperthyroidism patients received methimazole starting at 30 mg daily, and ophthalmopathy patients received high-dose intravenous methylprednisolone. The study also compared thyroid tissue and blood T-cell repertoires from a handful of Graves' hyperthyroidism patients. The approximately 98 discovery patients were randomly divided into training and test sets at a 7:3 ratio.

Here is what the overall study found, with its caveats: In cross-validation, a model built on a 13 V-J signature told ophthalmopathy apart from stable hyperthyroidism with approximately 90% sensitivity and 81% to 82% specificity, and in testing the same model reached 80%/75%. Sample size was not statistically predetermined, and investigators were not blinded to group allocation. During validation, the model predicted progression to ophthalmopathy a median of approximately six months ahead of onset, with 70.59% sensitivity and almost 75% specificity. Most expanded thyroid clonotypes (frequency above 0.001) were also found in blood, which suggests that blood repertoires may mirror thyroid immune responses.

In its sample, this clonotype was seen a few times. Its target antigen remains unknown. No much larger clonotype is one base removed from it; base qualities were not supplied. Amplification of TCR beta CDR3 regions was carried out from RNA transcripts. The TCR CDR3 was subjected to a first round of RT-PCR using the HTBI primer set and the Qiagen OneStep RT-PCR kit. Libraries were constructed in a second round of multiplex PCR, after which size selection and purification were carried out. Paired-end sequencing of the libraries was performed with 100 bp reads on an Illumina HiSeq2000. As for the authors' bioinformatics: SOAPnuke was used to process the raw data, throwing out any read that contained adapters or uncalled bases, had a mean Phred below 15, or lacked an exact constant-primer or identifier match. COPE v1.2.5 was used to merge the high-quality paired reads, and each unique nucleotide sequence was defined as a clonotype. Clonotypes were aligned to IMGT TRBV, TRBD and TRBJ reference segments using MiTCR v1.1. The analysis was restricted to V-J combinations with a frequency above 0.0001, which together covered 99.2% of the repertoires. A TCS score was defined as the ratio of F50 (clonal expansion) to E x V (chaos), with BLOSUM62-based TCRdist applied between CDR3 peptides within each V-J. Welch's t-statistics and random forest reduced around 520 V-J features to under 15, which were used in a naive Bayes classifier (R e1071). TCRdb redid the processing of the public reads, applying fastp at Q25 and MiXCR, and retained in-frame beta chains. Each entry merges the rows of one CDR3 protein and shows their most common DNA and genes. These V and J calls rely on TCRdb rather than the paper's analysis. The sample yields some 490,000 distinct CDR3 sequences; 15% to 20% were counted once. The ten largest clones represent 25% to 35% of the sample.

Ophthalmopathy patients had moderately to severely active disease, with a Clinical Activity Score of 3 or more, a NOSPECS grade of 4 or more, and a disease duration of less than 3 months. Patients with uncontrolled infections, other autoimmune diseases, pregnancy or lactation were excluded. Diagnoses relied on clinical symptoms, serum thyroxine and TRAb, thyroid ultrasound and orbital computed tomography. PBMCs were separated from 7.5 to 10 ml of fresh peripheral blood using Ficoll-Paque density gradient centrifugation. Total RNA was extracted using Trizol reagent, and RNA quality was assessed on an Agilent 2100 Bioanalyzer. This receptor was taken from a woman in her 30s with Graves' ophthalmopathy. The specimen was blood.

CDR3 protein: CASSLGRENTGELFF. The nucleotide sequence reads TGTGCCAGCAGCTTGGGACGGGAGAACACCGGGGAGCTGTTTTTT. Recombination linked TRBV5-4 to TRBJ2-2; TRBD2 might be the D gene, on 5 matching bases. The CDR3 runs 15 residues from the cysteine to the phenylalanine. CDR3 DNA only is kept here, 45 bases in frame from base 1. From a lookup of the germline V gene (reference sequence), CDR1 and CDR2 are SGHNT and YYREEE. V and J lose 0 bases and 1 base, and a span of 7 bases separates them.